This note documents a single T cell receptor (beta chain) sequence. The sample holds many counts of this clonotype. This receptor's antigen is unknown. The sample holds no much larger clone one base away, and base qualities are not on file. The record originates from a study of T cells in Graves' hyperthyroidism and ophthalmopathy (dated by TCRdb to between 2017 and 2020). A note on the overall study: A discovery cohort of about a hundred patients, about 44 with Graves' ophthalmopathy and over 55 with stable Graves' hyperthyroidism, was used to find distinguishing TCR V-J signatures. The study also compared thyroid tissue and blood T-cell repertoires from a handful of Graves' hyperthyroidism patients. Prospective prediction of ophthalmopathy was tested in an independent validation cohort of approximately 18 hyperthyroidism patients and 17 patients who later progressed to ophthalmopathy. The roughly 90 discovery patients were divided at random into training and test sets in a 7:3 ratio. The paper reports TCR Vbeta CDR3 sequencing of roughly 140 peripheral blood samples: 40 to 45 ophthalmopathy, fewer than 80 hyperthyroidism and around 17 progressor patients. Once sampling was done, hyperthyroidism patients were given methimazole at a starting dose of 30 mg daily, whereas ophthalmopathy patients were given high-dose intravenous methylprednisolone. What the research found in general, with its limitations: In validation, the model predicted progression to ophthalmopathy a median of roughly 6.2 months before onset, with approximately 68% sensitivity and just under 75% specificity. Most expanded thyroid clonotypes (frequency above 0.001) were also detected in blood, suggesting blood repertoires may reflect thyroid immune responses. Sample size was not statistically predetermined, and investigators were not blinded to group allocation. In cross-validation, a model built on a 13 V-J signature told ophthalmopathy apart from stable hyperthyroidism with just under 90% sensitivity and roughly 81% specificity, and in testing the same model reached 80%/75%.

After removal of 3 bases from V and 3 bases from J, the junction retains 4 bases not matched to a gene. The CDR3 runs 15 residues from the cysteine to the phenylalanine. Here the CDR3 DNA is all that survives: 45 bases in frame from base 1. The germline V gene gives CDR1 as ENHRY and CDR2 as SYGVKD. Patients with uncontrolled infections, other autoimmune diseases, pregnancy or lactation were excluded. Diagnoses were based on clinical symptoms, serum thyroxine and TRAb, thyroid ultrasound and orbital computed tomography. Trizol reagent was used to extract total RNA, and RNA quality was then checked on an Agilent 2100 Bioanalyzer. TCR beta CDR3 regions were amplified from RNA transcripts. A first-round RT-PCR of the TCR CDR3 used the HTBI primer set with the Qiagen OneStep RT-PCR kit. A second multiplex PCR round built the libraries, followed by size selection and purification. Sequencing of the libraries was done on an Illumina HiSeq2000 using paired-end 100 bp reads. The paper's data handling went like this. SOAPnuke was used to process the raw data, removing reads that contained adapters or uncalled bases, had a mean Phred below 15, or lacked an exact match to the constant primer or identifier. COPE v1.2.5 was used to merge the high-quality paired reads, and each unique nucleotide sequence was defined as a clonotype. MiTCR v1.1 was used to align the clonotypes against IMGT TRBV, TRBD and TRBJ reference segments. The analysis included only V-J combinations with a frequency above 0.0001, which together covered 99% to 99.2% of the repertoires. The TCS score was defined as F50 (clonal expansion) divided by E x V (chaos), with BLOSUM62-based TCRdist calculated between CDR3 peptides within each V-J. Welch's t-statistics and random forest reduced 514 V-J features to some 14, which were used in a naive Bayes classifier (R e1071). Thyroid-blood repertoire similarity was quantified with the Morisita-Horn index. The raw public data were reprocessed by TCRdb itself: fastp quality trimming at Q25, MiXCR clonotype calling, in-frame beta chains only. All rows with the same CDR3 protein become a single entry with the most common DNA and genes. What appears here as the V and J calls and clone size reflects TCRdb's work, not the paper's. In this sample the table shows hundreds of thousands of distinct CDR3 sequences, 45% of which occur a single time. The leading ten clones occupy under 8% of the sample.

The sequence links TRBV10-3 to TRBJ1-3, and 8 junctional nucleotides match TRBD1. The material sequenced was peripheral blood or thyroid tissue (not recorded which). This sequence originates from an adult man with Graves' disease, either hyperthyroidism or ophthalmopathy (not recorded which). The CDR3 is CAISDGQGLGNTIYF. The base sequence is TGTGCCATCAGTGACGGACAGGGACTTGGAAACACCATATATTTT.